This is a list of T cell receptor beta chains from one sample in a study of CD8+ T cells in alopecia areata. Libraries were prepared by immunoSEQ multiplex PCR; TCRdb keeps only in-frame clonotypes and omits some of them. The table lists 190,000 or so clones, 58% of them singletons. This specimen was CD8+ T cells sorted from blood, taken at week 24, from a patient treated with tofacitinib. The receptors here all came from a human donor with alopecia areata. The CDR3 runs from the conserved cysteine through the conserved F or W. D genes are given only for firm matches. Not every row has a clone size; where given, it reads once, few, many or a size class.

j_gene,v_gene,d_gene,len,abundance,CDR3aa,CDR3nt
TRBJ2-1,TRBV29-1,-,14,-,CSVDRGSSYNEQFF,TGCAGCGTTGACAGGGGAAGCTCCTACAATGAGCAGTTCTTC
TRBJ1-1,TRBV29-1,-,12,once,CSVSFTNTEAFF,TGCAGCGTTAGCTTTACGAACACTGAAGCTTTCTTT
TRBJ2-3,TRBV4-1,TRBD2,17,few,CASSHPRLAGATDTQYF,TGCGCCAGCAGCCATCCTCGGCTAGCGGGGGCCACGGATACGCAGTATTTT
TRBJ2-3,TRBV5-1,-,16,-,CASSRLFVRVTDTQYF,TGCGCCAGCAGCCGTTTGTTTGTACGGGTTACAGATACGCAGTATTTT
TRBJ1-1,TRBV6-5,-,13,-,CASSYSSRREAFF,TGTGCCAGCAGTTACTCGAGCCGAAGGGAAGCTTTCTTT
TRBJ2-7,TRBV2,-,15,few,CASSLGHLSSYEQYF,TGTGCCAGCAGTTTAGGACACCTGAGCTCCTACGAGCAGTACTTC
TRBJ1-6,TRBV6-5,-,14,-,CASSRPGYNSPLHF,TGTGCCAGCAGCCGGCCAGGGTATAATTCACCCCTCCACTTT
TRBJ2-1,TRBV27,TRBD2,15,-,CASSPAGGGRDEQFF,TGTGCCAGCAGTCCCGCCGGGGGGGGACGAGATGAGCAGTTCTTC
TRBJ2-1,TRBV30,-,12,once,CAGGAWDNEQFF,TGTGCCGGGGGGGCATGGGACAATGAGCAGTTCTTC
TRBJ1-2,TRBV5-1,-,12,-,CASSSGLYGYTF,TGCGCCAGCAGCTCGGGGCTCTATGGCTACACCTTC
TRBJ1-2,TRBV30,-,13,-,CAWDGTYNYGYTF,TGTGCCTGGGACGGTACCTATAACTATGGCTACACCTTC
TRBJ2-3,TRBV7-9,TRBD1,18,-,CASSLVQTGGLMTDTQYF,TGTGCCAGCAGCTTAGTGCAGACAGGGGGTCTGATGACAGATACGCAGTATTTT
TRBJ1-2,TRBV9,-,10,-,CASTPGGYTF,TGTGCCAGCACCCCGGGGGGGTACACCTTC
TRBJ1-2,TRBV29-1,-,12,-,CSVEGGKYGYTF,TGCAGCGTTGAGGGGGGGAAGTATGGCTACACCTTC
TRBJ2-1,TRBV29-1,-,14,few,CSVAGTEDYNEQFF,TGCAGCGTAGCCGGGACCGAGGACTACAATGAGCAGTTCTTC
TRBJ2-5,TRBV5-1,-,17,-,CASSRGGVLERRETQYF,TGCGCCAGCAGCCGAGGAGGGGTTTTGGAACGAAGGGAGACCCAGTACTTC
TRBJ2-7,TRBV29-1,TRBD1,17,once,CSVEARVGTGGVYEQYF,TGCAGCGTTGAAGCGCGGGTCGGTACAGGGGGTGTGTACGAGCAGTACTTC
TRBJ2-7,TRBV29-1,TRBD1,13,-,CSASQGPAYEQYF,TGCAGCGCATCACAGGGGCCCGCCTACGAGCAGTACTTC
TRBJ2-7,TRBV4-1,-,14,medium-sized,CASSQETGWWEQYF,TGCGCCAGCAGCCAGGAGACAGGTTGGTGGGAGCAGTACTTC
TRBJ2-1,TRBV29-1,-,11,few,CSVDGVNEQFF,TGCAGCGTTGATGGGGTAAATGAGCAGTTCTTC
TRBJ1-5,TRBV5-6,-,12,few,CASSLGTEPQHF,TGTGCCAGCAGCTTGGGGACCGAGCCCCAGCATTTT
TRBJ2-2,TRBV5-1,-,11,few,CASSYTGELFF,TGCGCCAGCTCGTACACCGGGGAGCTGTTTTTT
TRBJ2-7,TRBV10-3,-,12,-,CAISEGAEEQYF,TGTGCCATCAGTGAGGGTGCGGAAGAGCAGTACTTC
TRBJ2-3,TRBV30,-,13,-,CAWSVGSTDTQYF,TGTGCCTGGAGTGTTGGCTCTACAGATACGCAGTATTTT
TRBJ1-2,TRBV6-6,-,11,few,CASSKDGRPDF,TGTGCCAGCAGTAAGGACGGACGCCCCGACTTC
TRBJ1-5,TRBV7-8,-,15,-,CASSLGGGSNQPQHF,TGTGCCAGCAGCTTGGGGGGGGGCAGCAATCAGCCCCAGCATTTT
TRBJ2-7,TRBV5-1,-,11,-,CASRKDYEQYF,TGCGCCAGCAGGAAGGATTACGAGCAGTACTTC
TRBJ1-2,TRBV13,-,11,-,CASSLGGGYTF,TGTGCCAGCAGCTTAGGAGGGGGCTACACCTTC
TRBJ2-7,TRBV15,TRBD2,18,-,CATSRKRTSGGPSYEQYF,TGTGCCACCAGCAGAAAACGGACTAGCGGGGGACCCTCCTACGAGCAGTACTTC
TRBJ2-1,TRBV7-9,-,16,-,CASSFWGLASYNEQFF,TGTGCCAGCAGCTTTTGGGGCCTCGCCTCCTACAATGAGCAGTTCTTC
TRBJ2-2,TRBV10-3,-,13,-,CALRYRDTGELFF,TGTGCCTTACGTTACAGGGACACCGGGGAGCTGTTTTTT
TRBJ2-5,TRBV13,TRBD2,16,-,CASSSRDYRSQLTQYF,TGTGCCAGCAGCTCCCGGGACTACCGGAGTCAGCTGACCCAGTACTTC
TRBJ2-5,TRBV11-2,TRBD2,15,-,CASSASRGGRETQYF,TGTGCCAGCAGCGCCTCCAGGGGCGGGAGGGAGACCCAGTACTTC
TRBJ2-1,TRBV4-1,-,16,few,CASSQFQGVVYNEQFF,TGCGCCAGCAGCCAATTCCAGGGTGTTGTCTACAATGAGCAGTTCTTC
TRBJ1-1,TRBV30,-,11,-,CAWRANTEASF,TGTGCCTGGAGAGCGAACACTGAAGCTTCCTTT
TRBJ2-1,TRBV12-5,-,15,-,CASGLEVAQYNEQFF,TGTGCTAGTGGTTTGGAAGTAGCGCAGTACAATGAGCAGTTCTTC
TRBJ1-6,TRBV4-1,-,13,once,CARRVGLLPPLHF,TGCGCCCGCCGGGTAGGCCTTTTACCACCCCTCCACTTT
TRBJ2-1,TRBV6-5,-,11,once,CTAGSFNEQFF,TGTACAGCAGGGTCGTTCAATGAGCAGTTCTTC
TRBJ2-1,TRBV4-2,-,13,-,CASSQVVFNEQFF,TGTGCCAGCAGCCAAGTTGTTTTCAATGAGCAGTTCTTC
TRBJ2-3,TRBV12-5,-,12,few,CASGSGEDTQYF,TGTGCTAGTGGTTCAGGGGAGGATACGCAGTATTTT